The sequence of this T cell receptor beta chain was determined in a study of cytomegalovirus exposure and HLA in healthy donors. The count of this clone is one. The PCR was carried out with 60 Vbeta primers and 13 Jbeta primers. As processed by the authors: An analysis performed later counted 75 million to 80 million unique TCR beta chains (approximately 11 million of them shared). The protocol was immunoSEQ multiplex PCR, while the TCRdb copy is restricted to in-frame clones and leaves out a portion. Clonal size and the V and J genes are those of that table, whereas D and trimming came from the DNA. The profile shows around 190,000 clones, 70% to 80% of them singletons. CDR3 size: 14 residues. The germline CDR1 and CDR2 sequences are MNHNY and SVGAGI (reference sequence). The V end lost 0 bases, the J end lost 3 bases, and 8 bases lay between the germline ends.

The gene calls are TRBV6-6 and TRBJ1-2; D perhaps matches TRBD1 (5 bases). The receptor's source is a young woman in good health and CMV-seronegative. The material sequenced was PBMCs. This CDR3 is CASSYSEGDYGYTF. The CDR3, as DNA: TGTGCCAGCAGTTACTCAGAAGGGGACTATGGCTACACCTTC.